Included here is one T cell receptor (beta chain) sequence, with context. These data are taken from a study of blood T cell repertoires in COVID-19. Some clones are missing from TCRdb's copy, which holds only in-frame ones; the method was immunoSEQ multiplex PCR. This sample yields 40,000 to 55,000 clones, of which around nine tenths are seen a single time; around 0.34% belongs to the top ten. Seattle patients were enrolled while actively infected and followed longitudinally. The CDR3 length is 19 residues. Germline loops: CDR1 LGHNT, CDR2 FRNRAP. Between the trimmed V and J ends, which lost 3 bases and 3 bases, there was a span of 26 bases.

The sequence derives from a man aged 50-59 years with COVID-19, enrolled during active disease. Sample: peripheral blood. The chain carries TRBV12-5 and TRBJ2-5; D is perhaps TRBD1 (6 bases). In nucleotides, the CDR3 is TGTGCTAGTGGTTTCCTATTACACCGGGACAACCCAAGGGAAGAGACCCAGTACTTC. It specifies CASGFLLHRDNPREETQYF.